This T cell receptor (beta chain) emerged from a study of regulatory T cells in long-lasting Graves disease. Described time point: newly diagnosed GD, antithyroid drugs for less than 3 months. After RNA was extracted from PBMCs, the TCR library was made from it. iRepertoire HTBI primers and Arm-PCR of CDR3 regions built TCR beta libraries. The authors' processing: Overall, samples carried more than 55 TRBV and approximately 14 TRBJ segments. TCRdb fed the multiplex PCR reads into MiXCR, producing one record per CDR3 protein. These V and J calls derive from TCRdb rather than the authors' analysis. The repertoire holds 500,000 or so distinct CDR3 sequences, approximately 15% seen once, with around a sixth in the top ten. The germline V and J ends were trimmed by 7 bases and 4 bases, with 21 bases remaining between them. The CDR3 extends over 16 amino acids. Germline V gives CDR1 SGHRS, CDR2 YFSETQ. This sample was also put to use in a study of T cells in Graves' hyperthyroidism and ophthalmopathy.

This chain uses TRBV5-1 with TRBJ1-3; D call uncertain. The source material was peripheral blood mononuclear cells (PBMCs), sampled at new diagnosis, from a patient treated with antithyroid drugs. This receptor was obtained from a woman aged 50 to 60 with Graves disease. The CDR3 DNA reads as TGCGCCAGCGCCTTACTGGGAGGAACCATCGGAAACACCATATATTTT. Translating gives CASALLGGTIGNTIYF.